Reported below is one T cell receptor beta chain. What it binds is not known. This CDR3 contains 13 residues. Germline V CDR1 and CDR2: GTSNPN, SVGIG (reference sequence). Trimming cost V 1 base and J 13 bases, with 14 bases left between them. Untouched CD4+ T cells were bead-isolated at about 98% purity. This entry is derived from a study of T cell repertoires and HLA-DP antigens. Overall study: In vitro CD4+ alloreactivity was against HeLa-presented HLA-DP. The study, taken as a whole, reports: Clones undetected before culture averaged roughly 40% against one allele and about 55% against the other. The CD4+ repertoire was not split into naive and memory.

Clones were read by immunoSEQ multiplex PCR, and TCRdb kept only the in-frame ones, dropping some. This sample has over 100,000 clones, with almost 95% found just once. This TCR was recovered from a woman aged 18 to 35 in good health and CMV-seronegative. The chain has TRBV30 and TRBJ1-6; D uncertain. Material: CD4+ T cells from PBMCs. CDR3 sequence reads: CAWSDPPSNPLHF. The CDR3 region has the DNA TGTGCCTGGAGTGACCCGCCCTCGAACCCCCTCCACTTT.